The source of this TCR delta chain is a study of Vδ1+ human thymocytes listed by TCRdb under 2018. Turning to the overall study: As a data resource, the study described the mRNA-level TRG and TRD CDR3 repertoires found in highly purified Vdelta1+ thymocytes taken from young children. The multiplex-based CDR3 amplicon strategy had previously been validated against 5'RACE-based CDR3 amplicon generation methods. What the research found in general, with its limitations: Despite high sort purity, approximately 19% of thymic TRD sequences were Vdelta2 (and few Vdelta3), unlike peripheral blood Vdelta1+ controls. The thymic TRG and TRD repertoires appeared highly polyclonal, with Gaussian CDR3 length distributions, in contrast to the oligoclonal repertoires of peripheral blood. Many TRG clonotypes were shared between donors (up to roughly 6.9x10^3), whereas TRD repertoires were essentially private (max about 120 shared). The use of highly purified populations and single-cell validation was advised by the authors, since misinterpretation of bulk repertoire data could be caused by unexpected Vdelta2 sequences. No clustering by age or sex was observed, so analyses did not stratify donors by these variables.

Thymic samples were depleted of alphabeta T cells, then CD3+ TCRVdelta1+ TCRVdelta2- thymocytes were FACS-sorted. Sorted Vdelta1+ thymocyte purity ranged from roughly 97% to 99.6%. The thymic specimens were obtained from under 10 paediatric patients, aged roughly 5 days to 16 months, who were having corrective cardiac surgery. Thymic tissue was dispersed and mononuclear cells isolated on a Histopaque-1077 density gradient. Staining used anti-TCRVdelta1 clone TS8.2, anti-TCRVdelta2 clone B6, anti-CD3 clone HIT3a and anti-TCRalphabeta clone IP26 antibodies. The table lists this clone with a few counts. Its antigen remains undetermined. No base qualities exist here, and no much larger clone lies one base off it. RNA was extracted with the RNeasy mini kit and reverse transcribed using Superscript III. CDR3 amplicons were generated by multiplex PCR with pooled V-gene forward primers and a constant-region reverse primer carrying Illumina adaptor overhangs. After gel purification, the amplicons were indexed with Nextera index primers over approximately 8 extra PCR cycles and then purified using AMPure XP beads. Libraries were sequenced on an Illumina MiSeq with paired-end 250 bp reads, dual indexing and about 20% PhiX spike-in. As for how the authors treated the data: Reads were quality checked with FastQC, and TRG read pairs were merged with ea-utils fastq-join. IMGT/HighV-QUEST was used to annotate the sequences, only productive sequences with an unambiguous V-gene assignment were kept, and clonotypes were defined as sequences sharing an identical CDR3 sequence. Downstream analysis used VDJtools 1.1.1, tcR 2.2.3, Treemap and vegan Shannon diversity in R 3.4.4. TCRdb called clones afresh from the public reads with CATT; identical DNA rows were later merged. What appears here as the V and J calls and clone size reflects TCRdb's work, not the paper's. For this sample there are some 55,000 delta-chain clones; around a sixth appear just once. The leading ten clones occupy roughly 0.5% of the sample.

The V and J ends are trimmed by 1 base and 3 bases, leaving 15 bases between them. From the germline V gene, CDR1 is TSWWSYY and CDR2 is QGS. The CDR3 contains 16 residues, cysteine and phenylalanine counted. Only CDR3 DNA remains: 48 bases, in frame from the first base. What was sequenced was Vdelta1+ gamma-delta thymocytes from the thymus. The meaning of the sample's cell subset or site label: FACS-sorted CD3+ TCRalphabeta- TCRVdelta1+ TCRVdelta2- thymocytes. The sequence derives from a boy less than two years old who had congenital heart surgery. The rearrangement combines TRDV1 with TRDJ1; the D segment could be TRDD3, given 6 matching bases. The bases are TGTGCTCTTGGGGAACAGCTGGGGCGTCCCCCCGATAAACTCATCTTT. Translated, it reads CALGEQLGRPPDKLIF.